This T cell receptor (beta chain) is from a study of blood T cell repertoires in COVID-19. Whole-study context: Researchers got acute and convalescent COVID-19 samples from the United States, Italy and Spain.

This CDR3 region has 16 residues. Germline assignment: CDR1 KGHDR and CDR2 SFDVKD. V lost 4 bases and J lost 4; bases outside the gene matches: 7. The authors' processing: Reference gene primer amplification in the assay estimated nucleated cell counts. Only in-frame clones appear in the TCRdb table, and some are missing; sequencing was by immunoSEQ multiplex PCR. V and J calls plus clone size are reproduced from that table; the DNA served to infer D and trimming. The table lists 25,000 to 35,000 clones, around 83% of them singletons. The sequenced material came from peripheral blood. The clonotype was recovered from a man in his 70s with active COVID-19. The chain uses TRBV24-1 and TRBJ2-5; 11 positions match TRBD2. CDR3 DNA: TGTGCCACCAGTGACCCCCTAGCGGGAGGAGGAGAGACCCAGTACTTC. It specifies CATSDPLAGGGETQYF.